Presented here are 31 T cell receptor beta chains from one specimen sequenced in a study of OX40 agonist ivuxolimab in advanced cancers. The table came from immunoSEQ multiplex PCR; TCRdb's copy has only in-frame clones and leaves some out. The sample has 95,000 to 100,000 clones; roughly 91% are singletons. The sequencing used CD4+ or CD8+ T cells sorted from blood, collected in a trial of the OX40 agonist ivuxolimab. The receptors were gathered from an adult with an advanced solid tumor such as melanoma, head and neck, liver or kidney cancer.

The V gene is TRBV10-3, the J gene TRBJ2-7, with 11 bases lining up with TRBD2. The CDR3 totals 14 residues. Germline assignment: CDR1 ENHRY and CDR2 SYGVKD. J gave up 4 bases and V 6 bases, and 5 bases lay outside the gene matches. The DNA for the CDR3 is TGTGCCATCAGCGGCGGGACTAGCGGATACGAGCAGTACTTC. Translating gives CAISGGTSGYEQYF.

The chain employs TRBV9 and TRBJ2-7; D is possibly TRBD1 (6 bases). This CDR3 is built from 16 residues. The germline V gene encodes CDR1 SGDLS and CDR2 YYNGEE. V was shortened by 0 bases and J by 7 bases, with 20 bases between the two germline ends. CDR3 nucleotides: TGTGCCAGCAGCGTAGGGGTAGGGCAGGGGATCAGGGAGCAGTACTTC. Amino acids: CASSVGVGQGIREQYF.

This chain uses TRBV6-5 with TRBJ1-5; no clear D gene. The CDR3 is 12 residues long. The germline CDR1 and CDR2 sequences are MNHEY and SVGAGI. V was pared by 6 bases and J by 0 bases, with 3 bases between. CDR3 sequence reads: CASRDSNQPQHF. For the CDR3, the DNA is TGTGCCAGCAGGGATAGCAATCAGCCCCAGCATTTT.

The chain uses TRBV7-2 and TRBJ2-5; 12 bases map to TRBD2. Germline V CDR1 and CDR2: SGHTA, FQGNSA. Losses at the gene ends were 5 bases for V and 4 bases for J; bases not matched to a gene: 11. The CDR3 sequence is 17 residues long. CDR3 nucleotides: TGTGCCAGCAGCCCACACACTAGCGGGAGGACGTTAGAGACCCAGTACTTC. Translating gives CASSPHTSGRTLETQYF.

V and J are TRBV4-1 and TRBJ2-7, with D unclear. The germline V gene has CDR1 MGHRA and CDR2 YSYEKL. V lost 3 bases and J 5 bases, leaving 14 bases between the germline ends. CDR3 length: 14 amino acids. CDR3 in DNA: TGCGCCAGCAGCCACAGACTCCCCATCGACGAGCAGTACTTC. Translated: CASSHRLPIDEQYF.

CDR3 nucleotide sequence: TGTGCCTGGAGTCGGGGGGCGAGAGCAACCACTGAAGCTTTCTTT. It encodes CAWSRGARATTEAFF. The V call is TRBV30, the J call TRBJ1-1; D is possibly TRBD1 (6 bases). CDR1 and CDR2 (germline): GTSNPN, SVGIG (reference sequence). Trimming removed 2 bases from V and 4 bases from J, with 17 bases in between. The CDR3 runs 15 residues.

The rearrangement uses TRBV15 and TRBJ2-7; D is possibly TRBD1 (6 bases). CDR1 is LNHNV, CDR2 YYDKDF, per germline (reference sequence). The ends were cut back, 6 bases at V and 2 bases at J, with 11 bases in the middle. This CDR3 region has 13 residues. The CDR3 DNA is TGTGCCACCAGATCCGGACAGACCTACGAGCAGTACTTC. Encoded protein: CATRSGQTYEQYF.

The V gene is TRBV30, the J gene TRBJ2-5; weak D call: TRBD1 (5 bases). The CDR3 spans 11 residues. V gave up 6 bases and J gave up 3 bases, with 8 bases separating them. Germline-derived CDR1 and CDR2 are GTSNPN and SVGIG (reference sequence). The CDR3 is CACGREETQYF. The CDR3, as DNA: TGTGCCTGCGGCAGGGAAGAGACCCAGTACTTC.

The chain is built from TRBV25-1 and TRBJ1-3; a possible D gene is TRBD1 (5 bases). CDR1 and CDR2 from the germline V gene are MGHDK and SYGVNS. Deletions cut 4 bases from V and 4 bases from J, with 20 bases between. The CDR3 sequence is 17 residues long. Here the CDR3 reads CASSASYGTTGGNTIYF. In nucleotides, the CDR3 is TGTGCCAGCAGTGCCTCTTACGGGACGACGGGAGGAAACACCATATATTTT.

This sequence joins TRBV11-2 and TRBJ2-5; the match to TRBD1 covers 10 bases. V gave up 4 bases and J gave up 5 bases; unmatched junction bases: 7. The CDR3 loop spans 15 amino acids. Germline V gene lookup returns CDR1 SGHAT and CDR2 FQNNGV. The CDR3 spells CASSSQTGGKETQYF. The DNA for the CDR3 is TGTGCCAGCAGCTCCCAGACAGGGGGCAAGGAGACCCAGTACTTC.

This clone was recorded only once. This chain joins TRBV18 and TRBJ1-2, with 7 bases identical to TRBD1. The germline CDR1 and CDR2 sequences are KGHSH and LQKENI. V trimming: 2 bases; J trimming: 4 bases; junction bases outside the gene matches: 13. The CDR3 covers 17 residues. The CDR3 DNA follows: TGTGCCAGCTCACCAAGCGAAATGGACAGGCGACTCTATGGCTACACCTTC. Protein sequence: CASSPSEMDRRLYGYTF.

The CDR3 loop is CASSVDNLFYGYTF. The CDR3 DNA sequence: TGTGCCAGCAGCGTAGATAACCTTTTCTATGGCTACACCTTC. The chain employs TRBV9 and TRBJ1-2; D remains unclear. V lost 0 bases, J lost 4 bases, and 10 bases lay in between. Germline assignment: CDR1 SGDLS and CDR2 YYNGEE. CDR3 length: 14 residues.

The CDR3 here is CASSGGDLEKLFF. The DNA of the CDR3 is TGTGCCAGCAGCGGGGGGGACCTTGAAAAACTGTTTTTT. The chain is built from TRBV9 and TRBJ1-4; perhaps TRBD1 as D (5 bases). Per germline, CDR1 SGDLS and CDR2 YYNGEE. This CDR3 has 13 amino acids. Between the trimmed V and J ends, which lost 3 bases and 7 bases, there was a span of 10 bases.

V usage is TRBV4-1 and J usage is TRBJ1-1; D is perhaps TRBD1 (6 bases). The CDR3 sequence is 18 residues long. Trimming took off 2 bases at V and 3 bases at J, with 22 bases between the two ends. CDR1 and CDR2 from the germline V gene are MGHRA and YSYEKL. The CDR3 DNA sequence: TGCGCCAGCAGCCAACCCCGATACAGGGCTAGCGGGGACACTGAAGCTTTCTTT. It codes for CASSQPRYRASGDTEAFF.

The CDR3 sequence is CASSGDRGLDTQYF. In DNA, the CDR3 is TGTGCCAGCAGTGGGGACAGGGGGCTCGATACGCAGTATTTT. This sequence joins TRBV2 and TRBJ2-3, with 12 bases matching TRBD1. Germline values: CDR1 SNHLY, CDR2 FYNNEI. The CDR3 has 14 amino acids. V gave up 4 bases and J gave up 6 bases; unmatched junction bases: 2.

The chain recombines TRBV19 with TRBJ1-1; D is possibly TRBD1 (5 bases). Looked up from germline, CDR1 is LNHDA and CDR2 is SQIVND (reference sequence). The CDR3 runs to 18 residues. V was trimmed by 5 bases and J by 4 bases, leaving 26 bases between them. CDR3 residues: CASSPQSSDQGRGTEAFF. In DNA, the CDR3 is TGTGCCAGTAGTCCTCAAAGTTCCGACCAGGGTCGGGGCACTGAAGCTTTCTTT.

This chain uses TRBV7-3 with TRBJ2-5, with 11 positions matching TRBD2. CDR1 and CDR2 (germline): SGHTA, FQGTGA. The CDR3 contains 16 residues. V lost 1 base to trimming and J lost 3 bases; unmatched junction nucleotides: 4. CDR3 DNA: TGTGCCAGCAGCTTAAGACTAGCGGGGTCAAAAGAGACCCAGTACTTC. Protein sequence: CASSLRLAGSKETQYF.

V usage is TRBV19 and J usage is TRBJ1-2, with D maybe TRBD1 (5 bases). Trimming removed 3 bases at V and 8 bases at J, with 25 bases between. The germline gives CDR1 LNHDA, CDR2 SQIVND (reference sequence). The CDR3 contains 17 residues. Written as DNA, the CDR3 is TGTGCCAGTAGTATGATTCGAGTCAGGGTTAAGGAATCGGGCTACACCTTC. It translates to CASSMIRVRVKESGYTF.

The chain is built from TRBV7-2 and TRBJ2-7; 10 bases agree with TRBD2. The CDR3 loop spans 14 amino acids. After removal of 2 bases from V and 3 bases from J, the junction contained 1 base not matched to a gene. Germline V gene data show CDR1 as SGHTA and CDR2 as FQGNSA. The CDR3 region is CASSLRTSGYEQYF. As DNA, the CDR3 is TGTGCCAGCAGCTTAAGGACTAGCGGCTACGAGCAGTACTTC.

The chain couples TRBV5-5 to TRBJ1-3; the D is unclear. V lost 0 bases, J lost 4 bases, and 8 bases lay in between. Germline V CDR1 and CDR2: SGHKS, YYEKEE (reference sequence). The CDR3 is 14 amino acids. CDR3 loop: CASSLAGAGNTIYF. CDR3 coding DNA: TGTGCCAGCAGCTTGGCGGGCGCAGGAAACACCATATATTTT.

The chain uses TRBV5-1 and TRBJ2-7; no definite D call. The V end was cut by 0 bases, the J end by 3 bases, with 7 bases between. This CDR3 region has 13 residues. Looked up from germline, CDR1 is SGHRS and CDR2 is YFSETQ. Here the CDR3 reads CASSLDIFYEQYF. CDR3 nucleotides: TGCGCCAGCAGCTTGGATATCTTCTACGAGCAGTACTTC.

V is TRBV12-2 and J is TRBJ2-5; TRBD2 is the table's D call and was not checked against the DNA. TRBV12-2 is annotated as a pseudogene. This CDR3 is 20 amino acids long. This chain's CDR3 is CASRVEHTGTSGSSGETQYF. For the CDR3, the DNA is TGTGCAAGTCGCGTAGAACATACCGGGACTAGCGGGAGTTCGGGTGAGACCCAGTACTTC.

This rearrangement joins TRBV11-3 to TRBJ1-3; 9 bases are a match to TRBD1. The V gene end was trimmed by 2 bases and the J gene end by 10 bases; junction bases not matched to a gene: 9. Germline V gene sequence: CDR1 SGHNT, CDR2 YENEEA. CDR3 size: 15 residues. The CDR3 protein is CASSLTPGQGRTIYF. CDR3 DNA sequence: TGTGCCAGCAGCTTAACTCCGGGACAGGGAAGGACCATATATTTT.

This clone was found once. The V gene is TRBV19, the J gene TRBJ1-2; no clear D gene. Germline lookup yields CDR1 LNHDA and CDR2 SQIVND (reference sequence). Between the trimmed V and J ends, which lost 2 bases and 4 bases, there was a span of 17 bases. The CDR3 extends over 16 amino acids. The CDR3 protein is CASSISRVERSYGYTF. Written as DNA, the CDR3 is TGTGCCAGTAGTATATCCCGCGTGGAGCGGAGCTATGGCTACACCTTC.

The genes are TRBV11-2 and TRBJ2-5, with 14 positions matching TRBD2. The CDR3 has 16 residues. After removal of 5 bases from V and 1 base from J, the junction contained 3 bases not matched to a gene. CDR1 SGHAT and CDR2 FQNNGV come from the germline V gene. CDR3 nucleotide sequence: TGTGCCAGCAGCCTTGGGACTAGCGGGAGCCAAGAGACCCAGTACTTC. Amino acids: CASSLGTSGSQETQYF.

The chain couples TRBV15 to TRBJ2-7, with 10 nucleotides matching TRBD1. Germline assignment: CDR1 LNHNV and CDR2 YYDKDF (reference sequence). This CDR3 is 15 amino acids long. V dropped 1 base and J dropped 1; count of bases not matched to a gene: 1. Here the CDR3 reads CATSRGTGGSYEQYF. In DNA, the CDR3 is TGTGCCACCAGCAGAGGGACAGGGGGTTCCTACGAGCAGTACTTC.

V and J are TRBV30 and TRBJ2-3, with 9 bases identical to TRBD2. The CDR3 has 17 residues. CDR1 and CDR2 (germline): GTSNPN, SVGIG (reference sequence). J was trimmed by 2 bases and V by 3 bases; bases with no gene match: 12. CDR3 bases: TGTGCCTGGAGAACCGGGCCCGGACTAGCGCTCACAGATACGCAGTATTTT. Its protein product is CAWRTGPGLALTDTQYF.

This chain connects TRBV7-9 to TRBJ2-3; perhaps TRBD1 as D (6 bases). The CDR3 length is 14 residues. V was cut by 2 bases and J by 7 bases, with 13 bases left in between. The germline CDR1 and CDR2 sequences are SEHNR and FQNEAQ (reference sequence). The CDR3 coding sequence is TGTGCCAGCAGCTTATCCCTAGGGGGAAATACGCAGTATTTT. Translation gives CASSLSLGGNTQYF.

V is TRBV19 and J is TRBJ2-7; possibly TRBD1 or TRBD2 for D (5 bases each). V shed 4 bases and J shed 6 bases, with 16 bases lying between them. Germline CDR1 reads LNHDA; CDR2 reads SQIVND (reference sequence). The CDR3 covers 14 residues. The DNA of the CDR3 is TGTGCCAGTAGTACCGGGACCCAGGCCGGCGAGCAGTACTTC. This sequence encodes CASSTGTQAGEQYF. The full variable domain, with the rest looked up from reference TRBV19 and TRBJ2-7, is DGGITQSPKYLFRKEGQNVTLSCEQNLNHDAMYWYRQDPGQGLRLIYYSQIVNDFQKGDIAEGYSVSREKKESFPLTVTSAQKNPTAFYLCASSTGTQAGEQYFGPGTRLTVT.

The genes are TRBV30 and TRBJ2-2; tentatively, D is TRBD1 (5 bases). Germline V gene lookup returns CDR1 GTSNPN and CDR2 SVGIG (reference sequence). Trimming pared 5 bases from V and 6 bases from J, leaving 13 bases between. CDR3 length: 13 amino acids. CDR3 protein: CAWADSGSGELFF. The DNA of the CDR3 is TGTGCCTGGGCTGATTCAGGGTCCGGGGAGCTGTTTTTT.

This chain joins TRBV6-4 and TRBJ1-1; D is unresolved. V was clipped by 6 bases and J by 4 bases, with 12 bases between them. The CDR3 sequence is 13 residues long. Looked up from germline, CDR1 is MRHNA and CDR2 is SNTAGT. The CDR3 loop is CASSLDRGTEAFF. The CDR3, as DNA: TGTGCCAGCAGCCTGGATCGCGGCACTGAAGCTTTCTTT.